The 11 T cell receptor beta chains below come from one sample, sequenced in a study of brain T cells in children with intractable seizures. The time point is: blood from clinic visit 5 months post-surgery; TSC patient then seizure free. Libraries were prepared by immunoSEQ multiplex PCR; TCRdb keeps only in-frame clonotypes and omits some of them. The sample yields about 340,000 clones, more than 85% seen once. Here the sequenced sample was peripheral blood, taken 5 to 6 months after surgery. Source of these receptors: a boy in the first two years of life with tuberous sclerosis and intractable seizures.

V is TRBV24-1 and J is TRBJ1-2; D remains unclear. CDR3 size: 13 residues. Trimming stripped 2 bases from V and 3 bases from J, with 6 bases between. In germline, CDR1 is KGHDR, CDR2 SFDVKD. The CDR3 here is CATSDSLYYGYTF. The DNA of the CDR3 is TGTGCCACCAGTGATTCCTTGTACTATGGCTACACCTTC.

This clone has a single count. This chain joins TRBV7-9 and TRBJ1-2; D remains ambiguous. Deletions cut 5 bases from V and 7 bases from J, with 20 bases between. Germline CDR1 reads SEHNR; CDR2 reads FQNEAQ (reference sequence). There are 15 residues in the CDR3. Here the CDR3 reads CASSPGGVTPGGYTF. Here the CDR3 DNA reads TGTGCCAGCAGCCCAGGCGGGGTAACCCCCGGTGGCTACACCTTC.

As DNA, the CDR3 is TGCAGCGTTGAAGTTGGAGGGTACACTGAAGCTTTCTTT. It yields the protein CSVEVGGYTEAFF. This sequence joins TRBV29-1 and TRBJ1-1, with D unclear. This CDR3 has 13 residues. The germline V gene encodes CDR1 SQVTM and CDR2 ANQGSEA. V lost 1 base to trimming and J lost 3 bases, with 9 bases between them.

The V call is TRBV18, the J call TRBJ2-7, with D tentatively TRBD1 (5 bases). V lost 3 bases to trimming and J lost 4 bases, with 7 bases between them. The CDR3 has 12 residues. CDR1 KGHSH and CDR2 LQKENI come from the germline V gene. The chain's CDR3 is CASSPREYEQYF. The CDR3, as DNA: TGTGCCAGCTCACCCAGGGAATACGAGCAGTACTTC.

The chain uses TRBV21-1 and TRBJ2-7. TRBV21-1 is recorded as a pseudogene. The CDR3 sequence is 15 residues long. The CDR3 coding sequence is TGTGCCAGCAGCAAAGCGGGTGGGGGAAGCTACGAGCAGTACTTC. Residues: CASSKAGGGSYEQYF.

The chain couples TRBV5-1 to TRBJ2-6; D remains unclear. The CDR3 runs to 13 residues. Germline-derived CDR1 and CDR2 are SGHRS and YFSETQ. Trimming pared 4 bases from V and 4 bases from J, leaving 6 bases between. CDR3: CASSPLGANVLTF. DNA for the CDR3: TGCGCCAGCAGCCCGCTCGGGGCCAACGTCCTGACTTTC.

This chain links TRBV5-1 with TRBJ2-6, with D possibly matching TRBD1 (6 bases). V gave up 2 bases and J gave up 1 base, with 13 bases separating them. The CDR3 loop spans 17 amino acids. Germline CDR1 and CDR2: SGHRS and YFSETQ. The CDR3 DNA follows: TGCGCCAGCAGCTTAAGGGACATCTCATCTGGGGCCAACGTCCTGACTTTC. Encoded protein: CASSLRDISSGANVLTF.

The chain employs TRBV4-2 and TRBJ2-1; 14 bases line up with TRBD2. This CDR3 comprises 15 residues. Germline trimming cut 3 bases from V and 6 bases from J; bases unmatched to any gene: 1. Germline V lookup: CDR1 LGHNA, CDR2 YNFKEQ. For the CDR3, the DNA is TGTGCCAGCAGCCAGACTAGCGGGGGGGCCAATGAGCAGTTCTTC. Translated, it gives CASSQTSGGANEQFF.

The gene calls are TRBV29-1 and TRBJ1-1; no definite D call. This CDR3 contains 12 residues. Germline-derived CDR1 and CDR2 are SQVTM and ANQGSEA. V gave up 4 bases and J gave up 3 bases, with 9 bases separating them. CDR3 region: CSVAGLYTEAFF. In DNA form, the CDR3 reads TGCAGCGTTGCAGGATTATACACTGAAGCTTTCTTT.

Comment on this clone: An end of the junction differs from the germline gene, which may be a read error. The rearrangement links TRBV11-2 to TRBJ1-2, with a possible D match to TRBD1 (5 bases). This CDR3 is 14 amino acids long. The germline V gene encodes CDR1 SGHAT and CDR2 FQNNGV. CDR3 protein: CASSLDSGNYGYTF. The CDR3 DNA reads TGTGCCAGCAGCCTAGACAGCGGTAACTATGGCTACACCTTC.

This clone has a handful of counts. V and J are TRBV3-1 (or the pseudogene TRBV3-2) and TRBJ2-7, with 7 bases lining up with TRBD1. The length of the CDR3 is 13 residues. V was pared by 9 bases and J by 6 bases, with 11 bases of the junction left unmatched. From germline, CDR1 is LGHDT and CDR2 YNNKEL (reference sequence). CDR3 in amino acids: CASRGGVVREQYF. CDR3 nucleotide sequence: TGTGCCAGTAGAGGGGGCGTCGTTCGCGAGCAGTACTTC.